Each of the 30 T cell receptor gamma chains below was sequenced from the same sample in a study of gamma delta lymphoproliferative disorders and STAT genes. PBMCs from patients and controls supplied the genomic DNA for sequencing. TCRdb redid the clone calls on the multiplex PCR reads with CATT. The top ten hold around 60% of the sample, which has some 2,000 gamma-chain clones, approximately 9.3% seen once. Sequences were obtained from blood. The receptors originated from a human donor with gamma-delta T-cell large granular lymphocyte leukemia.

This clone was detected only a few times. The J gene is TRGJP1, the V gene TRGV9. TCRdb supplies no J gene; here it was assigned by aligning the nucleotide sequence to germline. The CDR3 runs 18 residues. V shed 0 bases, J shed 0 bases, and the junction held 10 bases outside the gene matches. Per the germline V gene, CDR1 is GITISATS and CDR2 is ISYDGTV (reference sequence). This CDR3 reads CALWEVQKRHTTGWFKIF. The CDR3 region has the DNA TGTGCCTTGTGGGAGGTGCAAAAACGGCATACCACTGGTTGGTTCAAGATATTT.

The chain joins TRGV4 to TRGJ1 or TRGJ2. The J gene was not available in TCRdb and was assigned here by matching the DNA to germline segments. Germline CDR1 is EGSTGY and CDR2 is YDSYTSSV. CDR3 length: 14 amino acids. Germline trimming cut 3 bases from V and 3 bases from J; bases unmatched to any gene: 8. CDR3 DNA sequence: TGTGCCACCTGGGATATCACCAGTTATTATAAGAAACTCTTT. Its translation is CATWDITSYYKKLF.

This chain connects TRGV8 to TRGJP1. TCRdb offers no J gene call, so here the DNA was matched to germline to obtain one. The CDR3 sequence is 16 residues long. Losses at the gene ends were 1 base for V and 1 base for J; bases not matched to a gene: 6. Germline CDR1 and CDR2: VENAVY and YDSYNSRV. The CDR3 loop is CATWDRGGTTGWFKIF. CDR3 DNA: TGTGCCACCTGGGATAGAGGGGGTACCACTGGTTGGTTCAAGATATTT.

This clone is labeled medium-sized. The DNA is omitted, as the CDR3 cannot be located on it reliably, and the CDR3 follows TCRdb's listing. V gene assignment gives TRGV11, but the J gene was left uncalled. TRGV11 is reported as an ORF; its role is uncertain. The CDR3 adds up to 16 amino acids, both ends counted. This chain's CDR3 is CTTVPAGLGTSWFKIF.

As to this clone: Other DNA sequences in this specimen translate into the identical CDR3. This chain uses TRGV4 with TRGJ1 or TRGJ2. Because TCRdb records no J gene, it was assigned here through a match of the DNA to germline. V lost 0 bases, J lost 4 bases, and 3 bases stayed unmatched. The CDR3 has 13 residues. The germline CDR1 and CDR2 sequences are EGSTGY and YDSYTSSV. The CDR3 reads CATWDGHYYKKLF. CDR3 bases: TGTGCCACCTGGGATGGGCACTATTATAAGAAACTCTTT.

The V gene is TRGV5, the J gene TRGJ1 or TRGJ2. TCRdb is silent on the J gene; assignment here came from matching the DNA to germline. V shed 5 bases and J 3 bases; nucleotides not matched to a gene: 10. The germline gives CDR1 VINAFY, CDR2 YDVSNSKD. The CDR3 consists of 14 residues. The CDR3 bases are TGTGCCACCTGGGTCCCCGGGGCTTATTATAAGAAACTCTTT. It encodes CATWVPGAYYKKLF.

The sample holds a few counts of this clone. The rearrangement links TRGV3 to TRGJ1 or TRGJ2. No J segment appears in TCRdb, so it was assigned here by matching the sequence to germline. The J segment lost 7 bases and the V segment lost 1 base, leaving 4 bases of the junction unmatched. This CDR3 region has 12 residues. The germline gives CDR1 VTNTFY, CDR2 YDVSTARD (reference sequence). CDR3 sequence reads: CATWDRGYKKLF. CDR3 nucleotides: TGTGCCACCTGGGACAGAGGATATAAGAAACTCTTT.

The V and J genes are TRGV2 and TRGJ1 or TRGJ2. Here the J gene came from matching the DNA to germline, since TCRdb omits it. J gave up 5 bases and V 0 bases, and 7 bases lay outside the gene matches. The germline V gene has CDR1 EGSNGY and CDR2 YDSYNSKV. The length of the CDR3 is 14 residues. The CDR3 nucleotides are TGTGCCACCTGGGACGGGCGTCAGGATTATAAGAAACTCTTT. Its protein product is CATWDGRQDYKKLF.

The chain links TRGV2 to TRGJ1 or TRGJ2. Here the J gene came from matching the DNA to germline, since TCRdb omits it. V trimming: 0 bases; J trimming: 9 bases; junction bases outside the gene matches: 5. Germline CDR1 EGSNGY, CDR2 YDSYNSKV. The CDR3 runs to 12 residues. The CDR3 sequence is CATWDGTLKKLF. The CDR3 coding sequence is TGTGCCACCTGGGACGGGACCCTTAAGAAACTCTTT.

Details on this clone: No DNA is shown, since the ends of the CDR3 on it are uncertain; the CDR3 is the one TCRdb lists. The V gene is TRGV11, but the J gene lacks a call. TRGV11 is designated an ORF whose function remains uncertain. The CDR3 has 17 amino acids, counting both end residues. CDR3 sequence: CTTVPAGLGRQPNEKLF.

CDR3 loop: CATWDTPGYKKLF. Written as DNA, the CDR3 is TGTGCCACCTGGGACACCCCAGGGTATAAGAAACTCTTT. The rearrangement uses TRGV3 and TRGJ1 or TRGJ2. The J gene was missing in TCRdb and was found by matching the end of the DNA to germline. The CDR3 runs to 13 residues. V shed 2 bases, J shed 7 bases, and the junction held 8 bases outside the gene matches. Germline V gives CDR1 VTNTFY, CDR2 YDVSTARD (reference sequence).

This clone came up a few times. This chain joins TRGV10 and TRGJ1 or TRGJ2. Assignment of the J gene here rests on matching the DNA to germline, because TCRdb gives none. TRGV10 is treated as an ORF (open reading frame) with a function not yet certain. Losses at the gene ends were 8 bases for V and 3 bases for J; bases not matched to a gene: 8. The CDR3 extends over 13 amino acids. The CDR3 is CAAWDHRYYKKLF. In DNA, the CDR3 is TGTGCTGCGTGGGACCACCGTTATTATAAGAAACTCTTT.

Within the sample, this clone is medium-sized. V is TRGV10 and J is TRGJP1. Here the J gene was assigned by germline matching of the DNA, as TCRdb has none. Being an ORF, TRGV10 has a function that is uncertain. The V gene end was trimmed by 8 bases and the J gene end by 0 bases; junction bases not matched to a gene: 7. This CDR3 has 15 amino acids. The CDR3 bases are TGTGCTGCGTGGGATCGGGATACCACTGGTTGGTTCAAGATATTT. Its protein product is CAAWDRDTTGWFKIF.

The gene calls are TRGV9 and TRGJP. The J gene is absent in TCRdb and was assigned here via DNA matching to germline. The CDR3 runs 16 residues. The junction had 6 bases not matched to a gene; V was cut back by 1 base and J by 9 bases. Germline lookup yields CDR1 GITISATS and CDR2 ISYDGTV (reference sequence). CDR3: CALWEVHGLGKKIKVF. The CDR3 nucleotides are TGTGCCTTGTGGGAGGTCCATGGGTTGGGCAAAAAAATCAAGGTATTT.

CDR3 DNA: TGTGCCACCTGGGATATTGATTATAAGAAACTCTTT. Translating gives CATWDIDYKKLF. The rearrangement uses TRGV8 and TRGJ1 or TRGJ2. Here the J gene was assigned by germline matching of the DNA, as TCRdb has none. V lost 2 bases and J lost 5; bases outside the gene matches: 3. Germline CDR1 VENAVY, CDR2 YDSYNSRV. There are 12 residues in the CDR3.

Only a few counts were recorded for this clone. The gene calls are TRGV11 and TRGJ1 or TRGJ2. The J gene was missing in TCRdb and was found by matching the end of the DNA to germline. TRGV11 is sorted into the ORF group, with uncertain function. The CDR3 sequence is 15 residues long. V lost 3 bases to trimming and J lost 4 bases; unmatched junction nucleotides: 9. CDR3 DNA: TGTGCCTGCTGGATTAGGGCTCGGAGATATTATAAGAAACTCTTT. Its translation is CACWIRARRYYKKLF.

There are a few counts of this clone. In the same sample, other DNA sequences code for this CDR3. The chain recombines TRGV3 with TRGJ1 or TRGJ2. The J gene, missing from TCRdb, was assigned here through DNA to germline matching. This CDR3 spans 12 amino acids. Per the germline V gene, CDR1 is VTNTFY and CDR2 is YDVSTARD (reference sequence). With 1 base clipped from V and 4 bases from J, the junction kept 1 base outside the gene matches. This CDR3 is CATWDRYYKKLF. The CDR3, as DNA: TGTGCCACCTGGGACAGATATTATAAGAAACTCTTT.

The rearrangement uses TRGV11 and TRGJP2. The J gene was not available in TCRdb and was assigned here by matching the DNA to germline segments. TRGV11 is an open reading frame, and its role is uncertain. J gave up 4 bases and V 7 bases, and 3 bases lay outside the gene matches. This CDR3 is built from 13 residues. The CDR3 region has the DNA TGTGCCTGCTGGATCGATAGTGATTGGATCAAGACGTTT. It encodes CACWIDSDWIKTF.

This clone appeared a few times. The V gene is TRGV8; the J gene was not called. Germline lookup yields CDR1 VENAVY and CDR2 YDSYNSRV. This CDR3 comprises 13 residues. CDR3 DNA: TGTGCCACCTGGGATAGGCGGGTTTTGGGAAAACTCTTT. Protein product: CATWDRRVLGKLF.

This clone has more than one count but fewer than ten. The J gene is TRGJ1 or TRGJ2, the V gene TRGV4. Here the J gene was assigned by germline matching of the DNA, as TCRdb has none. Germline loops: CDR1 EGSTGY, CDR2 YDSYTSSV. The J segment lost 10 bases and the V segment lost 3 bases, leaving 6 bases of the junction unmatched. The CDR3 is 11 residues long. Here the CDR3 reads CATWDITKKLF. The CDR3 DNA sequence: TGTGCCACCTGGGATATTACAAAGAAACTCTTT.

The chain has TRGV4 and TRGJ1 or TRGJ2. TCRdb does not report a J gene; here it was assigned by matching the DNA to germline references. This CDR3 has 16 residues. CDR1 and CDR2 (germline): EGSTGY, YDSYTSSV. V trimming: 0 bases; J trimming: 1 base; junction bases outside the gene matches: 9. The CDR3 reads CATWDGQEGNYYKKLF. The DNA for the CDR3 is TGTGCCACCTGGGATGGGCAGGAGGGCAATTATTATAAGAAACTCTTT.

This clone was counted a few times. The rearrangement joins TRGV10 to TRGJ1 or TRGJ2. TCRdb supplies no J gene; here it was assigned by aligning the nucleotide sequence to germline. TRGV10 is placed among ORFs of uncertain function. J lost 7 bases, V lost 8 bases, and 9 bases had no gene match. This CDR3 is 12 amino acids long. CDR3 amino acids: CAAWDLGYKKLF. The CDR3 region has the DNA TGTGCTGCGTGGGATTTGGGATATAAGAAACTCTTT.

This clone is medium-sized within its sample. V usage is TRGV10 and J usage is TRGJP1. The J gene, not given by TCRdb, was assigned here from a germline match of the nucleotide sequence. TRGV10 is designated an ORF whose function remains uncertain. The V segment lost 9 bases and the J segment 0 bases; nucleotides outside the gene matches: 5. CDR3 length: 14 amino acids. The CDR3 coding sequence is TGTGCTGCGTGTACCTATACCACTGGTTGGTTCAAGATATTT. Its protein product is CAACTYTTGWFKIF.

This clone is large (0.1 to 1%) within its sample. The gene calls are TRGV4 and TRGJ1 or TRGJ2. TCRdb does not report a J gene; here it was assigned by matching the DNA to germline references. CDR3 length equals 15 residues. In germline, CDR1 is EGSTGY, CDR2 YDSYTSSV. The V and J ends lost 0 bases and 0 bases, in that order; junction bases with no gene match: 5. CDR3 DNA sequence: TGTGCCACCTGGGATGGGCTGGAGAATTATTATAAGAAACTCTTT. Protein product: CATWDGLENYYKKLF.

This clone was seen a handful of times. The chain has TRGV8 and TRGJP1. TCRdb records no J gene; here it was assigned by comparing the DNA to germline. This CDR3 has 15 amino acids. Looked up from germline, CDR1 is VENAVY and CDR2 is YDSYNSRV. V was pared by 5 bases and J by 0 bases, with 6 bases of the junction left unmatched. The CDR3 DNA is TGTGCCACCTGGGGTCAGTATACCACTGGTTGGTTCAAGATATTT. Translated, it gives CATWGQYTTGWFKIF.

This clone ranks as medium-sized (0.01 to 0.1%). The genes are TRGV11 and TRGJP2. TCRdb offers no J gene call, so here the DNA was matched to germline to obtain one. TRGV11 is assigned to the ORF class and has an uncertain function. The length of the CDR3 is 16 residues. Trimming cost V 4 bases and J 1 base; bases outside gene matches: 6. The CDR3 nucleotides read TGTGCCTGCTGGATTAGCCGACTTAGTAGTGATTGGATCAAGACGTTT. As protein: CACWISRLSSDWIKTF.

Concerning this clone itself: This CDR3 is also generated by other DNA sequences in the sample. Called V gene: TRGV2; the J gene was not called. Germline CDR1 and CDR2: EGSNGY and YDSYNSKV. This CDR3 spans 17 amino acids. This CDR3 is CATWDGHSIMNYYKKLF. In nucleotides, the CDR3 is TGTGCCACCTGGGACGGCCACTCTATAATGAATTATTATAAGAAACTTTTT.

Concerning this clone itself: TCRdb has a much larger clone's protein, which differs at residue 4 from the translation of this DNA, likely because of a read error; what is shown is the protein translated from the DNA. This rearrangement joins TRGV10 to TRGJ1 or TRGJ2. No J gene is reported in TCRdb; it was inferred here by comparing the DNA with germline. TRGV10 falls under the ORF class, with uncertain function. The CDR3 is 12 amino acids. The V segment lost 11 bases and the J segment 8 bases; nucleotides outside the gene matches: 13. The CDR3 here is CAARAKSDKKLF. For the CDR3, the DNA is TGTGCTGCGCGGGCTAAGTCGGATAAGAAACTCTTT.

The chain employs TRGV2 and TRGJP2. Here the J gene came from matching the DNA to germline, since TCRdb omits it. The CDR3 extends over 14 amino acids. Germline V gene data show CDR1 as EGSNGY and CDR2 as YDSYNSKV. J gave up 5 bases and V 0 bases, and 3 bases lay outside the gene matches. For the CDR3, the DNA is TGTGCCACCTGGGACGGGCGGAGTGATTGGATCAAGACGTTT. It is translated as CATWDGRSDWIKTF.

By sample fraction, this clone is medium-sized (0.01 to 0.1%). CDR3 bases: TGTGCCTTGTGGGAGCTAGAGGAAGGTAAGAAACTCTTT. This sequence encodes CALWELEEGKKLF. The gene calls are TRGV9 and TRGJ1 or TRGJ2. TCRdb does not report a J gene; here it was assigned by matching the DNA to germline references. The J segment lost 9 bases and the V segment lost 3 bases, leaving 11 bases of the junction unmatched. CDR3 length: 13 amino acids. Germline V gene sequence: CDR1 GITISATS, CDR2 ISYDGTV (reference sequence).